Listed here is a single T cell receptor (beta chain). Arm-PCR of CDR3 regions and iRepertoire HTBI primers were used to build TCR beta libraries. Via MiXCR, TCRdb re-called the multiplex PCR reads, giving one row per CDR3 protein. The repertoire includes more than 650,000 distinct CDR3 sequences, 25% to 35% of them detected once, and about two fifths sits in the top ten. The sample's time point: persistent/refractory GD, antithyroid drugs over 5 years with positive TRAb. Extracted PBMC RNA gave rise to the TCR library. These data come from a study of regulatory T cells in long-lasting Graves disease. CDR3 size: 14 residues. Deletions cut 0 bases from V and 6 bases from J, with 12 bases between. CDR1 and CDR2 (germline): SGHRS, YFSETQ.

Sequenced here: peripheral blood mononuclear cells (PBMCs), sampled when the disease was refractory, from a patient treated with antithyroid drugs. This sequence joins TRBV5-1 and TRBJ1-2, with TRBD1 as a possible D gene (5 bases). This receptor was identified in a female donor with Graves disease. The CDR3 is CASSLAGDTHGYTF. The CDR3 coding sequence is TGCGCCAGCAGCTTGGCGGGGGATACGCATGGCTACACCTTC.